The clone carrying this TCR beta chain was observed a few times. The source of the sample is a study of T-cell memory formation after mild COVID-19. TCRdb re-derived calls from the 5' RACE reads in MiXCR, one entry per CDR3 protein. The table shows just over 60,000 distinct CDR3 sequences, with 9.3% occurring only once. V lost 0 bases, J lost 2 bases, and 10 bases lay in between. The CDR3 loop spans 15 amino acids. The germline gives CDR1 SGHRS, CDR2 YFSETQ. The clonotype was recovered from a man aged 18 to 29 who had mild COVID-19 (a few samples of this study predate the infection). Cell type and time point are not known. The chain carries TRBV5-1 and TRBJ2-3, with D tentatively TRBD1 (6 bases). The sequenced material came from PBMCs or a T cell subset sorted from them (not recorded which). The CDR3: CASSLGDRNTDTQYF. CDR3 sequence (DNA): TGCGCCAGCAGCTTGGGAGACAGGAACACAGATACGCAGTATTTT.